The T cell receptor beta chain described here comes from a study of T cell changes during pregnancy in multiple sclerosis. Per the germline V gene, CDR1 is MNHEY and CDR2 is SMNVEV (reference sequence). The CDR3 sequence is 17 residues long. Germline trimming cut 8 bases from V and 3 bases from J; bases unmatched to any gene: 18. Data came from immunoSEQ multiplex PCR; TCRdb stores just in-frame clones and leaves some out. Of about 55,000 clones listed, around 93% are singletons. This clonotype was sampled from a female donor with multiple sclerosis, enrolled in a pregnancy study. This chain connects TRBV27 to TRBJ2-7; the match to TRBD1 covers 8 bases. This sample comprised CD8+ T cells from peripheral blood mononuclear cells, obtained in the second trimester of pregnancy. CDR3 in amino acids: CASSTDRGRRTVYEQYF. CDR3 in DNA: TGTGCCAGCTCGACCGACAGGGGCCGACGGACGGTCTACGAGCAGTACTTC.